Described below is a single T cell receptor beta chain sequence and its context. The sample is drawn from a study of blood T cell repertoires in COVID-19. Study context: There were acute and convalescent COVID-19 samples, and they came from the United States, Italy and Spain. PBMCs, B-cell-depleted T cells, or T cells provided the cDNA or gDNA that made up the material.

Original analysis: Amplification with reference gene primers provided the estimates of nucleated cell counts. This table comes from immunoSEQ multiplex PCR, and its TCRdb copy is limited to in-frame clones, with some not included. The V and J calls and clone size come from that table; D and trimming were worked out from the DNA. The sample has 200,000 to 250,000 clones; about 80% are singletons. V was pared by 3 bases and J by 1 base, with 11 bases between. This CDR3 has 14 amino acids. Germline lookup yields CDR1 SGHRS and CDR2 YFSETQ. The sample comprised peripheral blood. The chain has TRBV5-1 and TRBJ2-7; D is perhaps TRBD2 (6 bases). This TCR derives from a woman in her twenties or thirties who had recovered from COVID-19. CDR3 sequence: CASSSGTQSYEQYF. CDR3 sequence (DNA): TGCGCCAGCAGCTCTGGGACTCAATCCTACGAGCAGTACTTC.